What follows is one TCR beta chain and its context. Its recognized antigen is unknown. The sample holds no much larger clone one base away, and base qualities are not on file. The collaborating institutions used their own protocols to collect whole blood in K2EDTA tubes. For TCRbeta analysis, collaborators shipped samples as frozen whole blood, isolated PBMCs, or DNA extracted from either of those sample types. The data were obtained in a study of blood T cell repertoires in COVID-19 (dated by TCRdb to 2020 to 2022). With regard to the full study: Collaborator samples came from the United States, Italy and Spain and covered acute and convalescent phases of COVID-19. The material from the prospective study consisted of cDNA or gDNA derived from T cells, B-cell-depleted T cells, or PBMCs. Subjects who had been exposed to COVID-19, were actively infected with it, or had recovered from it provided the deeply sampled blood TCRbeta repertoires that made up the dataset. A freely available public database, intended as a resource for researchers studying the immune response to SARS-CoV-2, is where the repertoires were released. The samples were drawn from the first 160 participants of the ongoing ImmuneRACE study and from 950 to 1,500 subjects provided by 6 global collaborators. Sample metadata almost always included a de-identified subject ID, COVID-19 status, age in years and sex. Where HLA class I and class II types were available, the types were taken from metadata supplied by the sample provider, not from assay-based typing.

TCRbeta CDR3 regions were amplified from genomic DNA using the immunoSEQ Assay, a bias-controlled multiplex PCR. The study's own analysis went as follows. Within the assay, amplification of reference gene primers was used to estimate how many nucleated cells each sample contained. To quantify the absolute abundance of each unique TCRbeta CDR3 rearrangement, sequence reads were collapsed and filtered. For each sample, productive Simpson clonality was calculated as the square root of Simpson's diversity index across productive rearrangements. Sourced from immuneACCESS, this table was stored by TCRdb with only in-frame sequences that have V and J called. A share of the clones is absent; for the studies checked, an unresolved V gene accounts for under half, and the remainder has no known explanation. D and trimming come from the DNA, and the V and J calls and clone size come from that table. This sample has about 55,000 clones in its table, and more than 80% of those were observed once. The ten largest clones add up to 16% of the sample.

Summary of the overall study and its limitations: Clinical and demographic metadata were provided uncurated, with the amount varying by source and participant.

The sequence derives from a human donor in a cohort sampled during active COVID-19. Sequencing used peripheral blood.

The DNA sequence is as follows: TGTGCCAGCTCACCAGAGCAAGGGGCAGGCTTCTATGGCTACACCTTC. It is translated as CASSPEQGAGFYGYTF. The chain joins TRBV18 to TRBJ1-2, and possibly TRBD1, on 5 matching bases. The germline V gene sets CDR1 to KGHSH and CDR2 to LQKENI. The CDR3 numbers 16 residues from cysteine through phenylalanine. Of all the DNA, just the CDR3 is kept, 48 bases in frame from base 1. V is cut by 2 bases and J by 4 bases, and the space between the germline ends is 17 bases.